Below, one TCR beta chain is given with its context. This receptor's antigen is unknown. No quality values exist for individual bases; no much larger clone is one base distant. The junction shows trimming of 0 bases on V and 4 bases on J, and the gene matches do not reach 6 bases of it. The CDR3 holds 15 amino acids from the cysteine to the phenylalanine. Only CDR3 DNA remains: 45 bases, in frame from the first base. In the germline V gene, CDR1 corresponds to SGHRS and CDR2 to YFSETQ. The sample originates from a study of cytomegalovirus exposure and HLA in healthy donors (dated by TCRdb to 2017 to 2019). Context from the whole study: According to an earlier analysis of several hundred of the donors, some 180 million T cells yielded 120 million or so unique TCR beta sequences and 276 Gb of sequence data. Alongside the repertoire data, information on donor age, sex, ethnicity and CMV serostatus was compiled. Class I and class II HLA loci were covered by the typing at four-digit resolution. To predict cytomegalovirus infection status, the study combined high-throughput TCR immunosequencing, statistical association of individual TCRs with disease status, and machine learning. An earlier analysis of 587 of the donors applied high-throughput TCR beta sequencing to assess whether each TCR beta V gene segment acted as functional or pseudogenic. Using immunosequencing, the study profiled T cell repertoires from about 620 subjects and related those repertoires to cytomegalovirus serostatus. Among almost 400 genotyped donors of the cohort, an average of about 240,000 unique TCR beta nucleotide sequences were sequenced per donor, around 18% of them non-productive. A later genetic analysis took genome-wide SNP genotypes for about 55% of the 666 donors and used that subset as a discovery cohort. Approximately 300 gigabases of sequencing data and tens of millions of unique TCR sequences made up an early release that covered 500 to 700 HLA-typed donors. The number of donors typed differed by locus, with about 629-640 for A, B, C, DRB1 and DQB1, around 500 for DQA1, nearly 610 for DPA1, and 400 to 490 for DPB1. To study patterns of TCR occurrence, a later analysis re-analyzed previously published TCR beta repertoires from around 670 donors and added high-resolution HLA genotyping. The study aimed to test whether signatures of past pathogen exposure could be identified by cataloging public T cell receptors. Along with the roughly 710-subject first cohort, a separate validation cohort of about 110 different subjects was used. The genetic ancestry cluster associated with self-reported Caucasian donors included over 65% of the approximately 430 genotyped donors. In the later analysis, no new phenotypic data were used to find candidate immune exposures; instead, reliance was placed on TCR beta sequences and their occurrence across donors. Because of strong linkage in the cohort, roughly five DR-DQ haplotypes were treated as single units for association and clustering. Every discovery cohort repertoire had been produced on one sequencing platform.

In total, around 600 healthy bone marrow donors made up the cohort. At the time of sampling, every cohort member was nominally healthy, though immune exposures that went unrecorded were likely present. The donor was CMV seronegative and was included in the group of several hundred seronegative cohort members. A peripheral blood sample was collected from each donor, and TCR beta sequencing was performed on peripheral blood mononuclear cells. Genomic DNA was extracted from the blood cell samples with the Qiagen DNeasy Blood Extraction Kit. Results the study describes overall, beyond this receptor: For the cohort, immune exposure information was limited to CMV serostatus. A further reported finding was that TCR beta sequences accurately predicted the HLA-A and HLA-B alleles for most subjects in the first cohort. Specific HLA alleles were associated with 15,000 to 20,000 TCR beta sequences at a false discovery rate of 0.05 in a later analysis. In this cohort, only TCR beta chains were sequenced, and detectable features were limited by the absence of alpha or paired-chain data. Several of the top co-occurrence clusters appeared to be linked to parvovirus B19, influenza, CMV and Epstein-Barr virus, according to a later analysis. Some IMGT-functional V segments, including TRBV6-2 and TRBV6-3, could not be distinguished by the 87-base-pair reads and were therefore excluded. Broadly in line with IMGT annotations, most TCR beta V segments showed up in productive rearrangements about 87% or about 30% of the time in an earlier analysis of approximately 600 of the donors. A later analysis found that TCR association rates varied across HLA loci, with DRB1 alleles showing the most associated TCRs and HLA-C alleles the fewest. Sequencing depth was assumed to be roughly uniform across donors in the presence/absence analyses, though that assumption may not hold. According to a later genetic analysis, donors in an Asian-associated ancestry cluster had fewer N-insertions in productive TCRs than the approximately 700-donor mean. A total of 150 to 200 TCR beta chains were listed by the study as associated with cytomegalovirus. Most TCR sequences were seen in very few donors, while some public TCRs were found in many individuals. Fewer than 20 rarely observed V segments, including chromosome 9 orphons, were excluded from the earlier analysis of several hundred of the donors because counts were too low. Compared with equally common non-associated chains, HLA-associated TCR beta chains in a later analysis were more clonally expanded and had lower generation probabilities. Cytomegalovirus status was reported to be diagnosed by the classifier with high specificity and sensitivity in both the original and validation cohorts. In vitro tests confirmed that a few of the cytomegalovirus-associated TCR beta chains recognize cytomegalovirus antigens. A cluster of highly shared sequence variants was judged likely to represent a technical artifact of the sequencing pipeline. An association between a missense DCLRE1C variant and V-gene and J-gene trimming of TCR beta chains was found in a later genetic analysis and replicated in an independent cohort. Because some donors lacked HLA typing at each locus, the association tests relied only on the typed subset. Linkage disequilibrium might explain the correlated functional status among segregating V segments, but an unknown experimental factor could not be excluded. It was suggested by the authors that the approach could potentially be generalized to other disease states and immunological phenotypes. A later analysis found that most CMV-associated TCR beta chains appeared HLA-restricted, with HLA associations seemingly driven largely by CMV exposure. When HLA alleles, especially DR and DQ, strongly co-occurred, TCR associations were difficult to assign to individual alleles.

Receptors were amplified or captured by the immunoSEQ multiplex PCR assay. For the multiplex PCR, a mixture combining 60 forward primers for TCR Vbeta segments and 13 reverse primers for TCR Jbeta segments was used. Amplification of the CDR3 region of rearranged TCR beta genes was performed with a multiplex PCR assay on genomic DNA. Amplified TCR beta libraries were sequenced as 87-base-pair reads on the Illumina HiSeq System. The study's processing was this. A later analysis counted 75 million to 100 million unique TCR beta chains across the 500 to 850 repertoires, and some 11 million of these chains were shared by at least two donors. Raw reads were error-corrected and collapsed into unique sequences by a nearest-neighbor algorithm in which closely related sequences were merged to remove PCR and sequencing errors. V, D and J gene segments were assigned by aligning CDR3 sequences to IMGT reference sequences. Each retained sequence needed at least a six-nucleotide match to both a V gene segment and a J gene segment. Rearrangements were called productive when the CDR3 lacked stop codons and stayed in frame with V and J; all others were non-productive. CDR3 was defined by IMGT convention, running from the second conserved V-encoded cysteine to the conserved J-encoded phenylalanine. In an earlier analysis of around 540 of the donors, sequences lacking an unambiguous match to a single V gene segment were excluded. In an earlier analysis of around 590 of the donors, a V segment was called functional when productive rearrangements were above 56.7%, and segregating when the standard deviation between donors exceeded 5%. To diagnose cytomegalovirus status from the catalog of TCR beta chain sequences, a statistical classification framework was built. In a later analysis, TCR nucleotide sequences were compared against IMGT/GENE-DB human TR gene sequences so that V and J genes could be assigned. In a later analysis, CDR3 sequences and most-parsimonious VDJ recombination scenarios were assigned using the TCRdist pipeline. A later analysis defined each TCR beta chain by its CDR3 amino acid sequence plus V-gene family, and excluded reads lacking a unique V-gene family. To address suspected cross-contamination and a sequencing artifact, a later analysis removed some 620 highly shared, low-generation-probability nucleotide sequences. For each public chain, a later analysis derived a clonal expansion index from normalized ranks of inferred template counts within each repertoire. In a later analysis, generation probabilities were computed with a VDJ recombination model fitted to out-of-frame rearrangements, and the resulting probabilities were checked against IGoR. A later analysis scored TCR-TCR, TCR-HLA and TCR-CMV co-occurrence with hypergeometric tests, applying a repertoire-size bias correction to TCR pairs. A later analysis estimated false discovery rates by permuting HLA or CMV assignments 20 times. In a later analysis, co-occurring TCRs were grouped using DBSCAN, and TCRdist sequence similarity was added for clustering within HLA-allele-positive subsets. Repertoires with fewer than 30,000 or more than 120,000 public chains, plus five repertoires with anomalous nucleotide sharing, were excluded from co-occurrence clustering. What TCRdb holds here is the immuneACCESS table cut down to in-frame rearrangements. Part of the clones is not present; checked against another copy, under half of the missing clones reflect an unresolved V gene, and the others are unexplained. The DNA was the basis for D and trimming; V, J and clone size are from that table. Recorded for this sample are around 180,000 clones; around 77% of them occurred a single time. Clones ranked in the top ten supply 2% to 2.5% of the sample.

In this chain, TRBV5-1 is recombined with TRBJ1-2, and 7 bases in between align with TRBD1. This TCR came from a man aged 60 to 69 in good health and CMV-seronegative. The material sequenced was PBMCs. The CDR3 reads CASSLGTGETYGYTF. The sequence in DNA is TGCGCCAGCAGCTTGGGAACAGGGGAGACCTATGGCTACACCTTC.